This TCR beta chain stems from a study of blood T cell repertoires in COVID-19. Turning to the study itself: The United States, Italy and Spain supplied acute and convalescent COVID-19 samples. Nucleic acid was either cDNA or gDNA, and it came from T cells, B-cell-depleted T cells, or PBMCs.

Data came from immunoSEQ multiplex PCR; TCRdb stores just in-frame clones and leaves some out. Counted here are 200,000 to 250,000 clones, 82% occurring once; the ten biggest clones make up about an eighth. Germline V gives CDR1 SGHDN, CDR2 FVKESK. V was clipped by 1 base and J by 7 bases, with 11 bases between them. The CDR3 spans 14 residues. The TCR comes from a woman in her thirties or forties with acute or convalescent COVID-19. Material: peripheral blood. The chain links TRBV14 to TRBJ2-1; TRBD1 is a possible D gene (5 bases). CDR3 sequence (DNA): TGTGCCAGCAGCCAAGCCAGGGCGGAAAATGAGCAGTTCTTC. It yields the protein CASSQARAENEQFF.